This T cell receptor beta chain derives from a study of T cell repertoires in cytomegalovirus infection (dated by TCRdb to about 2019). As for the study more broadly: Donor HLA type was relevant to the analysis, because carriage of CMV infection together with the matching HLA type was indicated by public TCR beta signatures.

Sequencing relied on an Illumina HiSeq 1500. TCRdb applied fastp at Q25 and MiXCR to the public reads, then kept only in-frame beta chains. Each entry merges the rows of one CDR3 protein and shows their most common DNA and genes. This sample lists around 210,000 distinct CDR3 sequences; around 6.6% were detected once. About 6.3% of the sample is in the top ten clones. Of note for this clonotype: What antigen it recognizes has not been identified. Within one base of it there is no much larger clone, and no base qualities were kept.

For CDR1 and CDR2, the germline V gene lists SGHDN and FVKESK. Measured from the cysteine to the phenylalanine, the CDR3 is 16 residues long. Just CDR3 DNA is preserved here, 48 bases in frame from base 1. V trim: 3 bases; J trim: 3 bases; unmatched bases: 9. On the study overall, not on this receptor specifically: The ex vivo response was dominated by HLA-C-restricted CMV-specific TCR beta clonotypes, which also provided the single most frequent clonotype in two of eight donors. In both this cohort and an independent roughly 350-donor cohort, the cumulative frequency of public TCR beta family members distinguished carriers of CMV infection plus the relevant HLA type.

This chain joins TRBV14 to TRBJ2-3, with 7 middle bases fitting TRBD1. The sample taken for sequencing was PBMCs. This TCR came from a human donor in good health (CMV status not recorded). Some clones in this sample may be carry-over from other donors' samples. The nucleotide sequence is given as TGTGCCAGCAGCCAGACAGGGCTGGTGTGGACAGATACGCAGTATTTT. Its translation is CASSQTGLVWTDTQYF.